These 30 T cell receptor beta chains originate from one sample sequenced in a study of technical replicates of blood from a few donors. Generated by immunoSEQ multiplex PCR, the TCRdb table keeps only in-frame clones and is missing some. The sample lists roughly 80,000 clones, about nine tenths seen once, with roughly 0.38% in the top ten. The sequencing sample was made of T cells isolated from PBMCs. All receptors come from a human donor in good health.

The V and J genes are TRBV4-2 and TRBJ2-1; 11 nucleotides line up with TRBD2. The germline CDR1 and CDR2 sequences are LGHNA and YNFKEQ. This CDR3 is built from 15 residues. V shed 0 bases and J 5 bases; nucleotides not matched to a gene: 0. In DNA, the CDR3 is TGTGCCAGCAGCCAAGAGGGACTAGCGGACAATGAGCAGTTCTTC. The encoded protein is CASSQEGLADNEQFF.

This clone was detected once. This CDR3 is also generated by other DNA sequences in the sample. V is TRBV2 and J is TRBJ2-3; TRBD2 matches at 9 bases. The germline gives CDR1 SNHLY, CDR2 FYNNEI. The CDR3 is made up of 15 amino acids. J gave up 1 base and V 6 bases, and 5 bases lay outside the gene matches. This CDR3 is CASRRLAGGTDTQYF. CDR3 DNA sequence: TGTGCCAGCAGGAGATTAGCGGGGGGCACAGATACGCAGTATTTT.

V and J are TRBV19 and TRBJ2-2, with D perhaps matching TRBD2 (6 bases). This CDR3 is built from 16 residues. Germline V gene lookup returns CDR1 LNHDA and CDR2 SQIVND (reference sequence). The germline V and J ends were trimmed by 4 bases and 4 bases, with 16 bases remaining between them. CDR3 region: CASSTGGPPGTGELFF. CDR3 in DNA: TGTGCCAGTAGTACTGGAGGGCCCCCGGGCACCGGGGAGCTGTTTTTT.

This sequence joins TRBV10-3 and TRBJ2-3; possible D gene TRBD2, 6 bases. Trimming stripped 7 bases from V and 0 bases from J, with 8 bases between. The CDR3 totals 13 residues. Germline values: CDR1 ENHRY, CDR2 SYGVKD. The CDR3 sequence is CAITSGSTDTQYF. DNA of the CDR3: TGTGCCATCACCAGCGGGAGCACAGATACGCAGTATTTT.

This chain joins TRBV4-1 and TRBJ1-1; no definite D call. The CDR3 runs 16 residues. Germline lookup yields CDR1 MGHRA and CDR2 YSYEKL. V gave up 0 bases and J gave up 2 bases, with 13 bases separating them. DNA of the CDR3: TGCGCCAGCAGCCAAGATAGATCAACCCGTAACACTGAAGCTTTCTTT. This encodes CASSQDRSTRNTEAFF.

This chain connects TRBV25-1 to TRBJ1-5; the match to TRBD1 covers 7 bases. V gave up 4 bases and J gave up 3 bases; unmatched junction bases: 9. This CDR3 has 16 amino acids. Germline V gene data show CDR1 as MGHDK and CDR2 as SYGVNS. CDR3 residues: CASSAQGGLFNQPQHF. The CDR3, as DNA: TGTGCCAGCAGTGCGCAAGGGGGCCTATTCAATCAGCCCCAGCATTTT.

This sequence joins TRBV11-3 and TRBJ1-6; possible D gene TRBD1, 6 bases. The germline V and J ends were trimmed by 7 bases and 10 bases, with 20 bases remaining between them. Germline V gene lookup returns CDR1 SGHNT and CDR2 YENEEA. The CDR3 has 15 amino acids. The CDR3: CASTSNRDRRSPLHF. CDR3 DNA sequence: TGTGCCAGCACCTCAAACAGGGATCGGCGCTCACCCCTCCACTTT.

This chain links TRBV7-2 with TRBJ1-5; perhaps TRBD1 as D (5 bases). The CDR3 sequence is 14 residues long. V gave up 1 base and J gave up 7 bases, with 11 bases separating them. The germline CDR1 and CDR2 sequences are SGHTA and FQGNSA. This CDR3 reads CASSLDWGGQPQHF. The DNA for the CDR3 is TGTGCCAGCAGCTTAGATTGGGGGGGACAGCCCCAGCATTTT.

On this clone: Other DNA sequences in the same sample also yield this CDR3. The rearrangement uses TRBV27 and TRBJ1-1; no clear D. V lost 2 bases and J 1 base, leaving 5 bases between the germline ends. Germline loops: CDR1 MNHEY, CDR2 SMNVEV (reference sequence). This CDR3 is built from 13 residues. The CDR3 DNA reads as TGTGCCAGCAGTTTACTCGGGAACACTGAAGCTTTCTTT. Its translation is CASSLLGNTEAFF.

This clone has more than one count but fewer than ten. The chain links TRBV19 to TRBJ1-2; tentative D call: TRBD1 (6 bases). CDR3 length equals 16 residues. V was cut by 5 bases and J by 4 bases, with 20 bases left in between. Germline CDR1 LNHDA, CDR2 SQIVND (reference sequence). The CDR3 region is CASSSLQGWYVYGYTF. CDR3 sequence (DNA): TGTGCCAGTAGTTCCCTACAGGGTTGGTATGTCTATGGCTACACCTTC.

V is TRBV5-4 and J is TRBJ2-7; possibly TRBD2 for D (6 bases). Per germline, CDR1 SGHNT and CDR2 YYREEE (reference sequence). The length of the CDR3 is 14 residues. V lost 2 bases, J lost 2 bases, and 11 bases lay in between. The DNA of the CDR3 is TGTGCCAGCAGCTTACGCGGGATGGCCTACGAGCAGTACTTC. Amino acids: CASSLRGMAYEQYF.

The V gene is TRBV4-3, the J gene TRBJ2-1; no firm D call. The ends were cut back, 6 bases at V and 3 bases at J, with 9 bases in the middle. The CDR3 length is 13 residues. The germline gives CDR1 LGHNA, CDR2 YSLEER. CDR3 in DNA: TGCGCCAGCAGTTCTTATTACTACAATGAGCAGTTCTTC. It codes for CASSSYYYNEQFF.

V usage is TRBV11-3 and J usage is TRBJ2-7; the D is unclear. Germline lookup yields CDR1 SGHNT and CDR2 YENEEA. This CDR3 contains 14 residues. Trimming removed 1 base from V and 4 bases from J, with 11 bases in between. The CDR3 reads CASSLGRTEYEQYF. In nucleotides, the CDR3 is TGTGCCAGCAGCTTAGGCAGAACCGAATACGAGCAGTACTTC.

The rearrangement uses TRBV14 and TRBJ2-5; TRBD1 matches 8 bases. This CDR3 has 18 amino acids. V dropped 3 bases and J dropped 3; count of bases not matched to a gene: 15. Germline V CDR1 and CDR2: SGHDN, FVKESK. The CDR3 is CASSHSLGQGWGKETQYF. The CDR3 DNA follows: TGTGCCAGCAGCCATTCGCTTGGACAGGGTTGGGGTAAAGAGACCCAGTACTTC.

The rearrangement joins TRBV9 to TRBJ2-7, with D maybe TRBD2 (6 bases). Germline values: CDR1 SGDLS, CDR2 YYNGEE. The V end lost 3 bases, the J end lost 0 bases, and 16 bases lay between the germline ends. CDR3 length: 16 amino acids. The CDR3 DNA reads as TGTGCCAGCAGCGAAAGGGGAAGCGGGTTCTCCTACGAGCAGTACTTC. It specifies CASSERGSGFSYEQYF.

This clone was counted a single time. The V gene is TRBV19, the J gene TRBJ2-2; 8 bases map to TRBD1. Germline CDR1 reads LNHDA; CDR2 reads SQIVND (reference sequence). The trim removed 10 bases at V and 1 base at J, leaving 5 bases unmatched. This CDR3 contains 14 residues. The CDR3 reads CATTGQENTGELFF. As DNA, the CDR3 is TGTGCCACCACGGGACAGGAGAACACCGGGGAGCTGTTTTTT. Full variable domain (missing parts from reference TRBV19 and TRBJ2-2): DGGITQSPKYLFRKEGQNVTLSCEQNLNHDAMYWYRQDPGQGLRLIYYSQIVNDFQKGDIAEGYSVSREKKESFPLTVTSAQKNPTAFYLCATTGQENTGELFFGEGSRLTVL.

This clone was seen once. The chain has TRBV30 and TRBJ2-7; the match to TRBD2 covers 8 bases. With 0 bases clipped from V and 6 bases from J, the junction kept 13 bases outside the gene matches. The CDR3 length is 16 residues. CDR1 and CDR2 from the germline V gene are GTSNPN and SVGIG (reference sequence). The CDR3 here is CAWSVGAGAYDTEQYF. In nucleotides, the CDR3 is TGTGCCTGGAGTGTGGGAGCGGGAGCCTATGATACCGAGCAGTACTTC.

J is TRBJ2-7 and V is TRBV2; D might be TRBD2 (6 bases). CDR3 size: 16 residues. The V gene's germline CDR1 is SNHLY and CDR2 FYNNEI. V lost 5 bases and J 2 bases, leaving 19 bases between the germline ends. The CDR3 sequence is CASSLLSTSRPYEQYF. The CDR3 DNA follows: TGTGCCAGCAGTCTACTATCGACTAGTCGACCCTACGAGCAGTACTTC.

The CDR3 region is CASRNSGLTADTQYF. As DNA, the CDR3 is TGTGCCAGCAGGAATAGCGGGCTGACGGCAGATACGCAGTATTTT. This chain connects TRBV6-5 to TRBJ2-3, with TRBD2 matching 7 bases. The V and J ends lost 6 bases and 4 bases, in that order; junction bases with no gene match: 10. The CDR3 has 15 residues. Germline V gene lookup returns CDR1 MNHEY and CDR2 SVGAGI.

The chain is built from TRBV15 and TRBJ1-5, with TRBD1 as a possible D gene (6 bases). This CDR3 contains 17 residues. The V end lost 4 bases, the J end lost 4 bases, and 20 bases lay between the germline ends. Germline CDR1 reads LNHNV; CDR2 reads YYDKDF (reference sequence). Here the CDR3 reads CATSTTETGWGNQPQHF. The CDR3 DNA reads as TGTGCCACCAGCACAACCGAGACAGGATGGGGAAATCAGCCCCAGCATTTT.

This clone has just one count. The chain has TRBV7-8 and TRBJ2-5, with D unclear. V shed 1 base and J shed 3 bases, with 6 bases lying between them. Germline values: CDR1 SGHVS, CDR2 FQNEAQ. This CDR3 has 13 amino acids. The CDR3 bases are TGTGCCAGCAGCTTAGGAGAGAAAGAGACCCAGTACTTC. Protein product: CASSLGEKETQYF. The full variable domain, its missing parts supplied by reference TRBV7-8 and TRBJ2-5, is GAGVSQSPRYKVAKRGQDVALRCDPISGHVSLFWYQQALGQGPEFLTYFQNEAQLDKSGLPSDRFFAERPEGSVSTLKIQRTQQEDSAVYLCASSLGEKETQYFGPGTRLLVL.

This clone was counted at least ten times. In DNA form, the CDR3 reads TGCAGCGGGGGGACAGGGTCAGATACGCAGTATTTT. Protein: CSGGTGSDTQYF. The chain employs TRBV29-1 and TRBJ2-3; 9 bases are shared with TRBD1. V trimming: 7 bases; J trimming: 4 bases; junction bases outside the gene matches: 3. The CDR3 has 12 residues. The germline gives CDR1 SQVTM, CDR2 ANQGSEA.

The rearrangement uses TRBV2 and TRBJ2-3, with 7 bases lining up with TRBD2. This CDR3 contains 17 residues. In germline, CDR1 is SNHLY, CDR2 FYNNEI. Germline trimming cut 6 bases from V and 2 bases from J; bases unmatched to any gene: 14. The CDR3: CASRPGSSGYITDTQYF. The CDR3 DNA is TGTGCCAGCAGACCAGGTTCTAGCGGTTATATCACAGATACGCAGTATTTT.

This chain connects TRBV28 to TRBJ2-1; D not certain. This CDR3 is built from 14 residues. Germline loops: CDR1 MDHEN, CDR2 SYDVKM. The V end lost 5 bases, the J end lost 9 bases, and 17 bases lay between the germline ends. The CDR3 DNA reads TGTGCCAGCAGTCTCTCCCTGGATCGCGGTGAGCAGTTCTTC. The encoded protein is CASSLSLDRGEQFF.

J is TRBJ2-1 and V is TRBV7-2, with TRBD1 as a possible D gene (5 bases). Germline V gives CDR1 SGHTA, CDR2 FQGNSA. The CDR3 is 17 amino acids. V lost 5 bases to trimming and J lost 0 bases, with 17 bases between them. The CDR3 DNA reads as TGTGCCAGCAGCCCGAGGACCAGGGATGGCTCCTACAATGAGCAGTTCTTC. Protein product: CASSPRTRDGSYNEQFF.

This clone was seen a single time. The V call is TRBV10-3, the J call TRBJ2-7, with TRBD2 identical over 7 bases. Per the germline V gene, CDR1 is ENHRY and CDR2 is SYGVKD. V was clipped by 10 bases and J by 3 bases; unmatched bases: 6. The CDR3 extends over 12 amino acids. Written as DNA, the CDR3 is TGTGCCAAATCTAGCGGAGGCTACGAGCAGTACTTC. It encodes CAKSSGGYEQYF.

The CDR3 region is CASSISASNYGYTF. CDR3 coding DNA: TGTGCCAGTAGTATTTCAGCTAGTAACTATGGCTACACCTTC. The J gene is TRBJ1-2, the V gene TRBV19, with no clear D. This CDR3 has 14 amino acids. Per the germline V gene, CDR1 is LNHDA and CDR2 is SQIVND (reference sequence). Trimming shortened V by 3 bases and J by 1 base, and 9 bases separated the two germline ends. Full variable domain (outside the CDR3, taken from reference TRBV19 and TRBJ1-2): DGGITQSPKYLFRKEGQNVTLSCEQNLNHDAMYWYRQDPGQGLRLIYYSQIVNDFQKGDIAEGYSVSREKKESFPLTVTSAQKNPTAFYLCASSISASNYGYTFGSGTRLTVV.

This clone was recorded a few times. The V and J genes are TRBV2 and TRBJ1-2; 8 bases line up with TRBD1. Germline values: CDR1 SNHLY, CDR2 FYNNEI. V shed 6 bases, J shed 0 bases, and the junction held 6 bases outside the gene matches. The CDR3 totals 15 residues. The CDR3 here is CASRAQGGTNYGYTF. The CDR3 DNA is TGTGCCAGCAGGGCACAGGGGGGAACTAACTATGGCTACACCTTC.

V usage is TRBV18 and J usage is TRBJ2-1; TRBD2 matches at 9 bases. Germline V gene data show CDR1 as KGHSH and CDR2 as LQKENI. This CDR3 spans 19 amino acids. V lost 5 bases and J lost 0; bases outside the gene matches: 14. Written as DNA, the CDR3 is TGTGCCAGCTCATTAGCCGGGACTAGCATAAAGAGCTCCTACAATGAGCAGTTCTTC. It encodes CASSLAGTSIKSSYNEQFF.

This clone was seen a single time. The chain combines TRBV5-4 with TRBJ1-2, with D unresolved. The CDR3 totals 14 residues. Germline V gene lookup returns CDR1 SGHNT and CDR2 YYREEE (reference sequence). V gave up 0 bases and J gave up 2 bases, with 8 bases separating them. CDR3 protein: CASSLVPRNYGYTF. CDR3 sequence (DNA): TGTGCCAGCAGCTTGGTACCGAGGAACTATGGCTACACCTTC.